This record covers a single T cell receptor (beta chain). Its target is unknown. Germline V gene sequence: CDR1 SQVTM, CDR2 ANQGSEA. Trimming took 3 bases from V and 7 from J, leaving 10 bases between them. The CDR3 runs 12 residues. Unique molecular identifiers tagged the TCR beta cDNA libraries. A single record per CDR3 protein comes from TCRdb applying MiXCR to the PCR reads. The table includes 820,000 or so distinct CDR3 sequences, about 53% detected once. These data originate in a study of post-analysis software for immune sequencing data. Study results and caveats: In patients, about 5 TRBV segments were more frequent than in controls, with TRBV5-6, TRBV5-1 and TRBV20-1 among them.

The receptor comes from a girl aged 5 to 17 with multiple sclerosis. Material: blood. This sequence joins TRBV29-1 and TRBJ2-1, with a possible D match to TRBD2 (5 bases). The CDR3 sequence is CSVDKTGNEQFF. CDR3 sequence (DNA): TGCAGCGTTGATAAGACGGGAAATGAGCAGTTCTTC.